This passage covers 20 T cell receptor beta chains from one sample sequenced in a study of T cell repertoires in cytomegalovirus infection (dated by TCRdb to the late 2010s). Instrument on record: Illumina HiSeq 1500. The raw public data were reprocessed by TCRdb itself: fastp quality trimming at Q25, MiXCR clonotype calling, in-frame beta chains only. Rows matching on CDR3 protein sequence are summarized as one entry with the most common DNA and genes. The sample table records roughly 300,000 distinct CDR3 sequences; about 26% of these occur just once. The top ten clones comprise over 11% of the sample. Sequenced input: PBMCs. The receptor set was obtained from a human donor in good health (CMV status not recorded). Some clones in this sample may be carry-over from other donors' samples.

This clonotype has more than one count but fewer than ten. The rearrangement uses TRBV20-1 and TRBJ1-1; perhaps TRBD1 as D (5 bases). The V gene's germline CDR1 is DFQATT and CDR2 SNEGSKA (reference sequence). There are 13 residues in the CDR3. Trimming took off 6 bases at V and 7 bases at J, with 18 bases between the two ends. The CDR3 region has the DNA TGCAGTGCAGAAGACCAGGGTTTCGGTGAAGCTTTCTTT. Amino acids: CSAEDQGFGEAFF.

At least ten counts were recorded for this clonotype. The rearrangement links TRBV12-3 or TRBV12-4 to TRBJ1-4; the D gene is possibly TRBD1 (5 bases). Trimming removed 6 bases at V and 4 bases at J, with 12 bases between. The CDR3 sequence is 14 residues long. CDR3 loop: CASSRGTYNEKLFF. The CDR3, as DNA: TGTGCCAGCAGCCGTGGGACCTATAATGAAAAACTGTTTTTT.

The V gene is TRBV7-2, the J gene TRBJ2-1, with unresolved D. Per germline, CDR1 SGHTA and CDR2 FQGNSA. Trimming cost V 5 bases and J 5 bases, with 16 bases left between them. The CDR3 sequence is 15 residues long. The CDR3 DNA is TGTGCCAGCAGCCCCCGTGGCTGGGTCCACAATGAGCAGTTCTTC. Protein product: CASSPRGWVHNEQFF.

The rearrangement uses TRBV9 and TRBJ1-6; D uncertain. CDR3 size: 12 residues. The germline V and J ends were trimmed by 0 bases and 7 bases, with 2 bases remaining between them. Germline assignment: CDR1 SGDLS and CDR2 YYNGEE. The CDR3 here is CASSVGNSPLHF. The CDR3 DNA reads TGTGCCAGCAGCGTAGGAAATTCACCCCTCCACTTT.

The chain recombines TRBV7-6 with TRBJ2-2, with D perhaps TRBD2 (6 bases). V lost 1 base, J lost 4 bases, and 10 bases lay in between. The CDR3 totals 15 residues. Germline V gives CDR1 SGHVS, CDR2 FNYEAQ. The CDR3 sequence is CASSLVFGGTGELFF. In DNA form, the CDR3 reads TGTGCCAGCAGCTTAGTCTTCGGGGGCACCGGGGAGCTGTTTTTT.

Many counts were recorded for this clonotype. The chain employs TRBV12-3 or TRBV12-4 and TRBJ2-3; D not resolved. Trimming stripped 5 bases from V and 2 bases from J, with 17 bases between. The CDR3 spans 16 residues. CDR3 bases: TGTGCCAGCAGTGTCGGGCCACCCCAATTCACAGATACGCAGTATTTT. Protein sequence: CASSVGPPQFTDTQYF.

On this clonotype itself: A junction end diverges from the germline sequence, so it may reflect a read error. V gene TRBV18 combines with J gene TRBJ1-4, with D uncertain. Germline-derived CDR1 and CDR2 are KGHSH and LQKENI. The length of the CDR3 is 16 residues. The CDR3 nucleotides read TGTGCCAACTCAGCGATCCGACGGGGAACTAATGAAAAACTGTTTTTT. Protein: CANSAIRRGTNEKLFF.

The gene calls are TRBV28 and TRBJ2-3; 8 positions match TRBD1. J lost 3 bases, V lost 6 bases, and 11 bases had no gene match. There are 16 residues in the CDR3. Germline CDR1 and CDR2: MDHEN and SYDVKM. The CDR3 region has the DNA TGTGCCAGCAGCGTAGGACAGGGAGTACGGACAGATACGCAGTATTTT. This gives the protein CASSVGQGVRTDTQYF.

Ten or more counts support this clonotype. CDR3 amino acids: CASSRTPTGLNTEAFF. The CDR3 DNA reads as TGTGCCAGCAGCCGAACCCCGACAGGGTTGAACACTGAAGCTTTCTTT. The gene calls are TRBV7-8 and TRBJ1-1; 7 bases line up with TRBD1. The trim removed 5 bases at V and 0 bases at J, leaving 9 bases unmatched. The CDR3 has 16 residues. The germline CDR1 and CDR2 sequences are SGHVS and FQNEAQ. Full variable domain (rest looked up from reference TRBV7-8 and TRBJ1-1): GAGVSQSPRYKVAKRGQDVALRCDPISGHVSLFWYQQALGQGPEFLTYFQNEAQLDKSGLPSDRFFAERPEGSVSTLKIQRTQQEDSAVYLCASSRTPTGLNTEAFFGQGTRLTVV.

This clonotype was observed a handful of times. The chain couples TRBV27 to TRBJ2-1; D is undetermined. The V end lost 0 bases, the J end lost 0 bases, and 6 bases lay between the germline ends. The germline gives CDR1 MNHEY, CDR2 SMNVEV (reference sequence). The CDR3 totals 15 residues. The CDR3 loop reads CASSLSKSSYNEQFF. The CDR3 DNA follows: TGTGCCAGCAGTTTATCGAAGAGCTCCTACAATGAGCAGTTCTTC.

The rearrangement joins TRBV20-1 to TRBJ2-3, with D possibly called TRBD1 or TRBD2 (6 bases each). CDR1 DFQATT and CDR2 SNEGSKA come from the germline V gene (reference sequence). CDR3 size: 13 residues. The CDR3 coding sequence is TGCAGCAACAGGGAGGTGGGCACAGATACGCAGTATTTT. Amino acids: CSNREVGTDTQYF.

A few counts support this clonotype. The chain couples TRBV20-1 to TRBJ1-4; TRBD1 might be the D (5 bases). Trimming cost V 0 bases and J 11 bases, with 16 bases left between them. The V gene's germline CDR1 is DFQATT and CDR2 SNEGSKA (reference sequence). This CDR3 has 14 residues. DNA of the CDR3: TGCAGTGCTAGAGATAGGAGGGGAGAGAGGAAACTGTTTTTT. This gives the protein CSARDRRGERKLFF.

At least ten counts were recorded for this clonotype. The CDR3 region is CATDKGRDNQPQHF. The CDR3 DNA reads as TGTGCCACCGACAAAGGCCGAGACAATCAGCCCCAGCATTTT. The chain employs TRBV12-3 or TRBV12-4 and TRBJ1-5; D is ambiguous. Trimming pared 10 bases from V and 3 bases from J, leaving 16 bases between. This CDR3 has 14 residues.

The gene calls are TRBV5-1 and TRBJ2-7; maybe TRBD2 (6 bases). This CDR3 region has 14 residues. V lost 2 bases and J lost 0, with 9 bases in between. The V gene's germline CDR1 is SGHRS and CDR2 YFSETQ. In nucleotides, the CDR3 is TGCGCCAGCAGCTTTAACGGGGGCTCCTACGAGCAGTACTTC. Translation: CASSFNGGSYEQYF.

The chain employs TRBV7-2 and TRBJ1-2, with TRBD1 matching over 7 bases. Per germline, CDR1 SGHTA and CDR2 FQGNSA. CDR3 length: 12 amino acids. Losses at the gene ends were 5 bases for V and 9 bases for J; bases not matched to a gene: 6. The CDR3 DNA is TGTGCCAGCAGCCGAGACAGGGATCGCTACACCTTC. Its translation is CASSRDRDRYTF.

The chain couples TRBV24-1 to TRBJ2-1; TRBD2 aligns across 13 bases. Germline V CDR1 and CDR2: KGHDR, SFDVKD. After removal of 6 bases from V and 0 bases from J, the junction contained 7 bases not matched to a gene. This CDR3 has 18 amino acids. In DNA form, the CDR3 reads TGTGCCACCAGTCAGGGACTAGCGGGGTTCAGCTCCTACAATGAGCAGTTCTTC. Encoded protein: CATSQGLAGFSSYNEQFF.

This clonotype was seen at least ten times. The chain is built from TRBV7-2 and TRBJ2-1; 9 bases match TRBD2. J was trimmed by 4 bases and V by 5 bases; bases with no gene match: 9. The CDR3 spans 16 residues. Per the germline V gene, CDR1 is SGHTA and CDR2 is FQGNSA. The CDR3 DNA follows: TGTGCCAGCAGCCCTTGGGGCGGGAGGGAATACAATGAGCAGTTCTTC. Its protein is CASSPWGGREYNEQFF.

This clonotype was observed at least ten times. The V gene is TRBV11-2, the J gene TRBJ2-1; 7 bases are a match to TRBD1. The V segment lost 1 base and the J segment 3 bases; nucleotides outside the gene matches: 3. This CDR3 contains 15 residues. Germline V gene lookup returns CDR1 SGHAT and CDR2 FQNNGV. CDR3 nucleotides: TGTGCCAGCAGCTTAGGAGGACAGGACTACAATGAGCAGTTCTTC. This codes for CASSLGGQDYNEQFF.

This chain links TRBV28 with TRBJ2-6; weak D call: TRBD1 (6 bases). V lost 6 bases to trimming and J lost 6 bases, with 24 bases between them. The CDR3 runs 18 residues. Germline-derived CDR1 and CDR2 are MDHEN and SYDVKM. CDR3 residues: CASRKQGSPLLQANVLTF. In nucleotides, the CDR3 is TGTGCCAGCAGAAAACAGGGAAGCCCCCTGCTGCAGGCCAACGTCCTGACTTTC.

This clonotype showed up just a few times. The chain carries TRBV18 and TRBJ1-5; D might be TRBD1 (5 bases). Germline V CDR1 and CDR2: KGHSH, LQKENI. V gave up 6 bases and J gave up 0 bases, with 15 bases separating them. The CDR3 is 16 residues long. The CDR3 sequence is CASSSDQGYSNQPQHF. CDR3 DNA sequence: TGTGCCAGCTCGTCTGATCAGGGCTATAGCAATCAGCCCCAGCATTTT.